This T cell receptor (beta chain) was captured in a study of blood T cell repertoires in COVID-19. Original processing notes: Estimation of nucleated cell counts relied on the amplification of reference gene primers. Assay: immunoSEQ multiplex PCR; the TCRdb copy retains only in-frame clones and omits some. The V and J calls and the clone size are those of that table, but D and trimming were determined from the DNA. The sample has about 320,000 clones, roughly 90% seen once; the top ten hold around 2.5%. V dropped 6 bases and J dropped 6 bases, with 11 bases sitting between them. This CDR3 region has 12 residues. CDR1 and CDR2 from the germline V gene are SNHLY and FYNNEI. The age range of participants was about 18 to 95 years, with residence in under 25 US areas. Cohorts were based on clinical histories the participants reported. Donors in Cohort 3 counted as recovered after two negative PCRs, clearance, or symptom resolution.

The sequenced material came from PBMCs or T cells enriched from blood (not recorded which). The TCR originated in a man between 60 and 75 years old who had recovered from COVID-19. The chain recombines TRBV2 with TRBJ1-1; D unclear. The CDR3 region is CASSLLSAEAFF. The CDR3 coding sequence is TGTGCCAGCAGCCTTCTGAGTGCTGAAGCTTTCTTT.